This T cell receptor (beta chain) was sequenced for a study of neurological immune-mediated disorders. This clonotype was detected many times. As yet, its antigen is unknown. Study results and limitations: Private repertoires in all groups were suggested by the finding that expanded clones across subjects shared no CDR3 amino acid sequences.

Each CDR3 protein is one row after TCRdb ran MiXCR on the 5' RACE reads. The sample lists about 59,000 distinct CDR3 sequences, roughly 13% occurring once. The sequence came from a woman aged 60-75 years with HTLV-1-associated myelopathy (HAM/TSP). The sequenced sample consisted of PBMCs.

CDR3 sequence (DNA): TGTGCCAGCACCCGGGATCCCGATTCCTACAATGAGCAGTTCTTC. This codes for CASTRDPDSYNEQFF. V gene TRBV6-1 combines with J gene TRBJ2-1, with a weak D call TRBD2 (5 bases). The CDR3 is 15 residues long. Germline loops: CDR1 MNHNS, CDR2 SASEGT. V gave up 7 bases and J gave up 1 base, with 14 bases separating them.